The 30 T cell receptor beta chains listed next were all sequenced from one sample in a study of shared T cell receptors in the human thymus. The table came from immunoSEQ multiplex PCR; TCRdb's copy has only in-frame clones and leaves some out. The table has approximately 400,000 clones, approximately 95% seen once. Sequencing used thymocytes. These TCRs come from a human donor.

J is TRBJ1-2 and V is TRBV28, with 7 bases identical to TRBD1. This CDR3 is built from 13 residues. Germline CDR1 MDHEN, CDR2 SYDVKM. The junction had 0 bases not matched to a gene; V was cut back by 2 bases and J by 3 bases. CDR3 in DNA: TGTGCCAGCAGTTTAACAGGGGACTATGGCTACACCTTC. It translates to CASSLTGDYGYTF.

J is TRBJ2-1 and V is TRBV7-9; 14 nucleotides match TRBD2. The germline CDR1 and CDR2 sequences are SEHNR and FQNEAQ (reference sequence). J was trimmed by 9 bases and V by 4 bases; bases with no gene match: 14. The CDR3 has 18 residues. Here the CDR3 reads CASSSGLAGVAAPGEQFF. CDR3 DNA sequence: TGTGCCAGCAGCTCGGGACTAGCGGGAGTAGCCGCCCCCGGTGAGCAGTTCTTC.

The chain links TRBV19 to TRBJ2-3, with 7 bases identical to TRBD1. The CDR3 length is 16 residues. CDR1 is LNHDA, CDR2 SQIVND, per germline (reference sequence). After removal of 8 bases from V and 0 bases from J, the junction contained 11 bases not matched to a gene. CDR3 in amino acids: CASSNPTGSSTDTQYF. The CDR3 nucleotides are TGTGCCAGTTCAAACCCGACAGGGTCTAGCACAGATACGCAGTATTTT.

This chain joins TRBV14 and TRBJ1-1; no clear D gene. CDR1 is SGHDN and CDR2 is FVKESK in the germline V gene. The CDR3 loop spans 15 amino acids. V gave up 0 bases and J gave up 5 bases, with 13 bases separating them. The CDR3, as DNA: TGTGCCAGCAGCCAAGAAGGAGGGTTACTAACTGAAGCTTTCTTT. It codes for CASSQEGGLLTEAFF.

CDR3 residues: CASSTPGGVSYNEQFF. The CDR3 nucleotides are TGTGCCAGCAGCACCCCCGGGGGGGTCTCCTACAATGAGCAGTTCTTC. The chain has TRBV7-9 and TRBJ2-1, with 8 bases matching TRBD2. There are 16 residues in the CDR3. Germline V gene data show CDR1 as SEHNR and CDR2 as FQNEAQ (reference sequence). The J segment lost 0 bases and the V segment lost 5 bases, leaving 6 bases of the junction unmatched.

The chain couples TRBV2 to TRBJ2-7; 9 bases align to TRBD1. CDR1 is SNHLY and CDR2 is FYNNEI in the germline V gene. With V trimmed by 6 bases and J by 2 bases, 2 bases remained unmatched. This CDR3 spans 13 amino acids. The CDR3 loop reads CASSRDRAYEQYF. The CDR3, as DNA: TGTGCCAGCAGCCGGGACAGGGCCTACGAGCAGTACTTC. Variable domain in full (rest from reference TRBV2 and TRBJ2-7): EPEVTQTPSHQVTQMGQEVILRCVPISNHLYFYWYRQILGQKVEFLVSFYNNEISEKSEIFDDQFSVERPDGSNFTLKIRSTKLEDSAMYFCASSRDRAYEQYFGPGTRLTVT.

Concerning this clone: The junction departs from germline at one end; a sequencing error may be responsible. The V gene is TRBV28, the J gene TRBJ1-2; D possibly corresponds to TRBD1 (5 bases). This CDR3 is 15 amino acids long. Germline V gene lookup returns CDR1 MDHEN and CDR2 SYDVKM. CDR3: CASTIEAGGVDMLAF. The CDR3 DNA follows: TGTGCCAGCACCATAGAGGCAGGAGGGGTTGATATGCTCGCCTTC.

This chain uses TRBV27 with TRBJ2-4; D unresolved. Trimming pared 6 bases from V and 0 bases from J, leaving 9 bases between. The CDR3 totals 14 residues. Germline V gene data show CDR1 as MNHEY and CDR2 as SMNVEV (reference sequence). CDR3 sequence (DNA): TGTGCCAGCAGCCCCCCTCGAGCCAAAAACATTCAGTACTTC. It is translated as CASSPPRAKNIQYF.

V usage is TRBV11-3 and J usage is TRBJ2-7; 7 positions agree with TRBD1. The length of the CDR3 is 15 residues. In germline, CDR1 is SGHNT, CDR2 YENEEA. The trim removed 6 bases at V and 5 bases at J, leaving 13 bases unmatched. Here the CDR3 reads CASSTGNRGHHEQYF. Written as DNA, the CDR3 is TGTGCCAGCAGTACAGGGAACAGGGGTCATCACGAGCAGTACTTC.

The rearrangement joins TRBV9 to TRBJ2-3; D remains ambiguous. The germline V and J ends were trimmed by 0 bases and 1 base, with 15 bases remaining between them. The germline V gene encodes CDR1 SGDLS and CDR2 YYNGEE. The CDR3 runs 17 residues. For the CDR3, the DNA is TGTGCCAGCAGCGTAGCCCCTGGGCGGACCTGCACAGATACGCAGTATTTT. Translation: CASSVAPGRTCTDTQYF.

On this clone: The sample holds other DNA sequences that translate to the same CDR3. CDR3 residues: CSARGEQPQHF. DNA for the CDR3: TGCAGTGCCAGGGGGGAACAGCCCCAGCATTTT. The V and J genes are TRBV20-1 and TRBJ1-5, with 7 bases fitting TRBD1. Germline CDR1 is DFQATT and CDR2 is SNEGSKA (reference sequence). This CDR3 contains 11 residues. After removal of 6 bases from V and 7 bases from J, the junction contained 3 bases not matched to a gene.

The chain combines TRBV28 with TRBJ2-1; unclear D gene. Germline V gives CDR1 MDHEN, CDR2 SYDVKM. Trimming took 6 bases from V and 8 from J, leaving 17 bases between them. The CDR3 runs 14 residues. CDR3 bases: TGTGCCAGCAGCCTCCTTTGGGGTTTCGATGAGCAGTTCTTC. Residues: CASSLLWGFDEQFF.

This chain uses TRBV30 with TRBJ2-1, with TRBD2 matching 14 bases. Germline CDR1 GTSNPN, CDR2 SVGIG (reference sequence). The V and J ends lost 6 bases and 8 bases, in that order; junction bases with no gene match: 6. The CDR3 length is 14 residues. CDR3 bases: TGTGCCTGTAAGGGACTAGCGGGAGTATATGAGCAGTTCTTC. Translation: CACKGLAGVYEQFF. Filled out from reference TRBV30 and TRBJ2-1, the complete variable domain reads SQTIHQWPATLVQPVGSPLSLECTVEGTSNPNLYWYRQAAGRGLQLLFYSVGIGQISSEVPQNLSASRPQDRQFILSSKKLLLSDSGFYLCACKGLAGVYEQFFGPGTRLTVL.

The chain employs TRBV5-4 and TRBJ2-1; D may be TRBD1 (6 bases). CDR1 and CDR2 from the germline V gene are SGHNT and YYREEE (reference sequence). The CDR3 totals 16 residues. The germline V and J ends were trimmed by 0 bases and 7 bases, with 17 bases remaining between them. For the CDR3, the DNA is TGTGCCAGCAGCTTGGAAAAAACAGGGACCCGTAATGAGCAGTTCTTC. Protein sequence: CASSLEKTGTRNEQFF.

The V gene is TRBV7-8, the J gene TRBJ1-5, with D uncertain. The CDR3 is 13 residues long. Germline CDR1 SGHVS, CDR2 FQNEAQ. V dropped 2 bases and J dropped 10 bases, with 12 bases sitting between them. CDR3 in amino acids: CASSLSGESPQHF. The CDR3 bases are TGTGCCAGCAGCTTAAGTGGGGAGAGCCCCCAGCATTTT.

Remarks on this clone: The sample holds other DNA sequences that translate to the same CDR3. The CDR3 loop reads CASSLRQGNTEAFF. The CDR3 DNA reads TGTGCCAGCAGTCTCAGACAGGGTAACACTGAAGCTTTCTTT. The chain is built from TRBV27 and TRBJ1-1, with 7 bases fitting TRBD1. This CDR3 contains 14 residues. Germline CDR1 MNHEY, CDR2 SMNVEV (reference sequence). V gave up 5 bases and J gave up 2 bases; unmatched junction bases: 5.

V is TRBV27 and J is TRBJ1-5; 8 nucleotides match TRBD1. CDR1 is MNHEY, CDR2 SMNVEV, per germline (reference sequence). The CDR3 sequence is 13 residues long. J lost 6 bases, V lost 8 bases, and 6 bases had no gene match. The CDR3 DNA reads TGTGCCAGCCGACAGGGGCAGGTTCAGCCCCAGCATTTT. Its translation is CASRQGQVQPQHF.

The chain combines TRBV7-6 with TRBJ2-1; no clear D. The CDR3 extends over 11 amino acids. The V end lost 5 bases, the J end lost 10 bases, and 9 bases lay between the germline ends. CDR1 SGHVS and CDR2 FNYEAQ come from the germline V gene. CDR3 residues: CASSGGMEQFF. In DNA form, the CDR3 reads TGTGCCAGCAGCGGTGGTATGGAGCAGTTCTTC.

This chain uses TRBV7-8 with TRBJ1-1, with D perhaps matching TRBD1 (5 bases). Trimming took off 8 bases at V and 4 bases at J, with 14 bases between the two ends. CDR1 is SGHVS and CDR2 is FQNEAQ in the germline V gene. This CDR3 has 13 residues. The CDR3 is CASRDPKATEAFF. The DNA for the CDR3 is TGTGCCAGCCGGGACCCCAAGGCCACTGAAGCTTTCTTT.

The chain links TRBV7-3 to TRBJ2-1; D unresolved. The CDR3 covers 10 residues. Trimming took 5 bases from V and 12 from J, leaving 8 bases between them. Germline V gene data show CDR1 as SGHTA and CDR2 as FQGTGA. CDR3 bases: TGTGCCAGCAGCCGGGCGGTGCAGTTCTTC. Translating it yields CASSRAVQFF. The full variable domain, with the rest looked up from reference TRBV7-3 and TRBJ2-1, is GAGVSQTPSNKVTEKGKYVELRCDPISGHTALYWYRQSLGQGPEFLIYFQGTGAADDSGLPNDRFFAVRPEGSVSTLKIQRTERGDSAVYLCASSRAVQFFGPGTRLTVL.

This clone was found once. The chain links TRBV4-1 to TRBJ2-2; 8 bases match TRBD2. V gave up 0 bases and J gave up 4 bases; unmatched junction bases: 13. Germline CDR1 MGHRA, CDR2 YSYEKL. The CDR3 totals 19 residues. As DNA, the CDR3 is TGCGCCAGCAGCCAAGATCTTATGAGCGGGAGAATTCGCACCGGGGAGCTGTTTTTT. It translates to CASSQDLMSGRIRTGELFF.

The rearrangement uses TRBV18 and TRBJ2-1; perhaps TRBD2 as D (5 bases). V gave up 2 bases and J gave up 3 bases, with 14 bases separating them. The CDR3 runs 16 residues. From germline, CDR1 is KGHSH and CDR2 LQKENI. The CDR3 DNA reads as TGTGCCAGCTCACCAGGTCCTGGAGCGGACTACAATGAGCAGTTCTTC. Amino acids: CASSPGPGADYNEQFF.

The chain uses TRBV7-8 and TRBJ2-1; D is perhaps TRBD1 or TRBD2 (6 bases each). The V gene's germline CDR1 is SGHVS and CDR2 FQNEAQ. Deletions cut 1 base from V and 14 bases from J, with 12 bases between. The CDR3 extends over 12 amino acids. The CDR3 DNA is TGTGCCAGCAGCTTAGTCGCCGGGGGCAAGTTCTTC. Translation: CASSLVAGGKFF.

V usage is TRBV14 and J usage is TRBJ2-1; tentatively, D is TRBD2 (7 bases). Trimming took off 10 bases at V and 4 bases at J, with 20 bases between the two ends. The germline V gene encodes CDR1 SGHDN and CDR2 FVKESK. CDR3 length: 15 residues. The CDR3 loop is CANRGGRAGYNEQFF. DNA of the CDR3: TGTGCCAATAGGGGGGGGAGGGCCGGATACAATGAGCAGTTCTTC.

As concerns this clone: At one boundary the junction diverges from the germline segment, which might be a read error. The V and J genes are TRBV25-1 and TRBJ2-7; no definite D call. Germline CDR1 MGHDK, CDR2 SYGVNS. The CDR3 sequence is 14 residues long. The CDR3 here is CASSVSPHGPGVNF. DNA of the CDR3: TGTGCCAGCAGTGTTAGCCCTCACGGACCCGGCGTGAACTTC.

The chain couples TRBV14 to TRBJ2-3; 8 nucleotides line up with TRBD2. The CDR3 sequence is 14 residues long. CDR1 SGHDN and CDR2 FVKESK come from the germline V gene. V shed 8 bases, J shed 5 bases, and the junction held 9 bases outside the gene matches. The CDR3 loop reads CASVHSGEGDTQYF. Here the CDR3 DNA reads TGTGCCAGCGTGCATAGCGGGGAGGGAGATACGCAGTATTTT.

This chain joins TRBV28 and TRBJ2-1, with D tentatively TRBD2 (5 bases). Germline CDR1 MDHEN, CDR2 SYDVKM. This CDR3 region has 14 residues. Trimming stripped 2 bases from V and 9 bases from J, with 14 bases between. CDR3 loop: CASSLLSGVGEQFF. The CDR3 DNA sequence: TGTGCCAGCAGTTTACTATCCGGGGTCGGTGAGCAGTTCTTC.

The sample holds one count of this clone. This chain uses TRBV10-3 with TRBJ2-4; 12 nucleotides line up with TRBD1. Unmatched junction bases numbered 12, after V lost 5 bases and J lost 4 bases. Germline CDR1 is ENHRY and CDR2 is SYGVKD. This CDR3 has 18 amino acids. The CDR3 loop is CAISTGTGGMDLKNIQYF. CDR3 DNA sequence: TGTGCCATCAGTACCGGGACAGGGGGCATGGACCTAAAAAACATTCAGTACTTC.

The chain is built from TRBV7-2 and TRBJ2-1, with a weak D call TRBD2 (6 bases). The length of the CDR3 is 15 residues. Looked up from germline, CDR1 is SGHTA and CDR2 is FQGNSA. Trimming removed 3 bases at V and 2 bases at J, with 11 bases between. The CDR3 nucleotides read TGTGCCAGCAGCTTTTCTAGCGCAACCTACAATGAGCAGTTCTTC. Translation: CASSFSSATYNEQFF.

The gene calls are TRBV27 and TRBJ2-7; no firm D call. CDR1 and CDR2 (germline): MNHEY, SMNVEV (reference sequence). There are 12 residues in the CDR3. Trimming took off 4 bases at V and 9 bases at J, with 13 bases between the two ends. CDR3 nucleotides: TGTGCCAGCAGTTCCCCTGATTTGCCGCAGTACTTC. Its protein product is CASSSPDLPQYF.